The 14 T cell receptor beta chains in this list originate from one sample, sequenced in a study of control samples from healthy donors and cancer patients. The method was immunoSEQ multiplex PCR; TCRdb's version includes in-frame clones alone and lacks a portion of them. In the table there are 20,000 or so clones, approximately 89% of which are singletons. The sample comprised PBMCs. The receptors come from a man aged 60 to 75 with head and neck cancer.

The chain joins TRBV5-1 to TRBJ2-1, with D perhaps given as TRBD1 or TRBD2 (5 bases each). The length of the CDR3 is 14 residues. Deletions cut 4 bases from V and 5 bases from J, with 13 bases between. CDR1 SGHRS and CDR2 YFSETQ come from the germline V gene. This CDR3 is CASSKGTLDNEQFF. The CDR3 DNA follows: TGCGCCAGCAGCAAGGGGACCTTGGACAATGAGCAGTTCTTC.

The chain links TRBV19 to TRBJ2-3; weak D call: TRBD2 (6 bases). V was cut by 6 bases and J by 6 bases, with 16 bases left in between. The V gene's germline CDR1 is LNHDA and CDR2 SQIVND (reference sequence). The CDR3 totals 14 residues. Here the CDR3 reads CASSRAGPADTQYF. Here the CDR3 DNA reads TGTGCCAGTAGCCGAGCGGGCCCCGCGGATACGCAGTATTTT.

The CDR3 loop is CANLDRDRPTIYYEQYV. The CDR3 DNA reads as TGCGCCAACTTGGACCGGGACAGGCCGACAATCTACTACGAGCAGTACGTC. The rearrangement joins TRBV23-1 to TRBJ2-7; TRBD1 agrees at 8 bases. TRBV23-1 is labeled an ORF, and its function is uncertain. CDR3 length: 17 amino acids. V lost 10 bases, J lost 3 bases, and 20 bases stayed unmatched.

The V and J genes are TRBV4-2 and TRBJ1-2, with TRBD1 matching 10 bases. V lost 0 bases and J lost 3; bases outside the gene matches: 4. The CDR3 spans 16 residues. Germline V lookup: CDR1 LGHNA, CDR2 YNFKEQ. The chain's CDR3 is CASSQDWDRGDYGYTF. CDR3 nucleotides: TGTGCCAGCAGCCAAGATTGGGACAGGGGAGACTATGGCTACACCTTC.

The chain's CDR3 is CASSFGIGYQETQYF. The CDR3 DNA is TGTGCCAGCAGCTTTGGAATTGGGTACCAAGAGACCCAGTACTTC. The chain combines TRBV7-2 with TRBJ2-5; D is uncertain. The V and J ends lost 3 bases and 0 bases respectively, with 11 bases between them. This CDR3 region has 15 residues. Germline V gene lookup returns CDR1 SGHTA and CDR2 FQGNSA.

In DNA, the CDR3 is TGCGCCAGCAGCCAAGAAACAGGTGGATCCTATGGCTACACCTTC. Protein product: CASSQETGGSYGYTF. The rearrangement uses TRBV4-1 and TRBJ1-2, with a tentative D call TRBD1 (5 bases). The CDR3 is made up of 15 amino acids. The V and J ends lost 0 bases and 4 bases respectively, with 12 bases between them. The germline gives CDR1 MGHRA, CDR2 YSYEKL.

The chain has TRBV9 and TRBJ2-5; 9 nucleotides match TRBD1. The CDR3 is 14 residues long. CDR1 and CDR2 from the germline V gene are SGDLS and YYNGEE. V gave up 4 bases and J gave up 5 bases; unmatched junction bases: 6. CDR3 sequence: CASSPRTGVETQYF. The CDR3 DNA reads TGTGCCAGCAGCCCTAGGACAGGGGTCGAGACCCAGTACTTC.

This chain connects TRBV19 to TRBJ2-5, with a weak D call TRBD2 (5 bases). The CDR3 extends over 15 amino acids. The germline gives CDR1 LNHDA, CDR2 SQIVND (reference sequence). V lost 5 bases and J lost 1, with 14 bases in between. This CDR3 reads CASSPLHGLQETQYF. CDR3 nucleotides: TGTGCCAGTAGTCCCTTACATGGACTCCAAGAGACCCAGTACTTC.

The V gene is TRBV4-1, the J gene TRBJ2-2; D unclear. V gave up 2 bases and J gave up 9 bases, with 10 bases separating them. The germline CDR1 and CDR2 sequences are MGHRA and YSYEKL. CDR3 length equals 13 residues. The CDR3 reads CASSQYGERELFF. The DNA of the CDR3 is TGCGCCAGCAGCCAATACGGCGAAAGGGAGCTGTTTTTT.

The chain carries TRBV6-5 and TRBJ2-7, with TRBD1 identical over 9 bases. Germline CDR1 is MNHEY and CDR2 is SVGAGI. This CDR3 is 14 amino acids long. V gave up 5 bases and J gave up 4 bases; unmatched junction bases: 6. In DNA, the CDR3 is TGTGCCAGCAGTCCCGGGACAGGGAGGTACGAGCAGTACGTC. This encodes CASSPGTGRYEQYV.

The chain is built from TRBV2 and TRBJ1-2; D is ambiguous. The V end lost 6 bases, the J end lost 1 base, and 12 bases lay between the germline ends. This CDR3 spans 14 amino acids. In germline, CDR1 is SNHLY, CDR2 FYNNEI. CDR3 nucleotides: TGTGCCAGCAGAGGCGTCAGGTTTAACTATGGCTACACCTTC. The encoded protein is CASRGVRFNYGYTF.

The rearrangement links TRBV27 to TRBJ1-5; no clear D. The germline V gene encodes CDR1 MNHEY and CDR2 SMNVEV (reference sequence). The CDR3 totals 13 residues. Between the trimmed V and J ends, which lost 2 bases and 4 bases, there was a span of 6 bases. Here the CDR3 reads CASSLVPNQPQHF. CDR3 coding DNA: TGTGCCAGCAGTTTAGTCCCGAATCAGCCCCAGCATTTT.

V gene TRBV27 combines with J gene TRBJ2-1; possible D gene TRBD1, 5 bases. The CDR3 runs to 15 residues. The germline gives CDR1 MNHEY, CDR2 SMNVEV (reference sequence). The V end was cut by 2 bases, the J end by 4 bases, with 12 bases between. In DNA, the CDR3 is TGTGCCAGCAGTTTAAGGGGTGCCGGATACAATGAGCAGTTCTTC. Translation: CASSLRGAGYNEQFF.

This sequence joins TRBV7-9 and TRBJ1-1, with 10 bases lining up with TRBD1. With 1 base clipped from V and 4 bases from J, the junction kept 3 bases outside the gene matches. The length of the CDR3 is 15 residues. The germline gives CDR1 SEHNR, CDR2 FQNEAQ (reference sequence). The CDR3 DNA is TGTGCCAGCAGCTTAGGGGGACAGGGGTTCACTGAAGCTTTCTTT. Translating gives CASSLGGQGFTEAFF.